This entry lists 17 T cell receptor beta chains sequenced from one sample in a study of response to subunit inactivated influenza vaccine. A single record per CDR3 protein comes from TCRdb applying MiXCR to the RT-PCR reads. The table lists some 500,000 distinct CDR3 sequences, 10% to 15% of them singletons. The material sequenced was PBMCs from blood, taken 40 to 50 days after vaccination. These receptors originate from a man aged 50-59 years who received an inactivated influenza vaccine.

This chain uses TRBV7-2 with TRBJ2-7; 9 bases are shared with TRBD2. CDR3 length: 16 residues. The trim removed 5 bases at V and 2 bases at J, leaving 10 bases unmatched. The germline gives CDR1 SGHTA, CDR2 FQGNSA. This CDR3 reads CASSPGGGRAAYEQYF. The CDR3 DNA reads as TGTGCCAGCAGCCCCGGGGGCGGGAGGGCCGCCTACGAGCAGTACTTC.

Only a few counts were recorded for this clonotype. J is TRBJ2-3 and V is TRBV3-1; 8 positions match TRBD1. This CDR3 region has 11 residues. CDR1 and CDR2 from the germline V gene are LGHDT and YNNKEL (reference sequence). Losses at the gene ends were 4 bases for V and 10 bases for J; bases not matched to a gene: 1. CDR3 coding DNA: TGTGCCAGCAGCCCGGGACAGGCGCAGTATTTT. Translated: CASSPGQAQYF.

The chain links TRBV11-2 to TRBJ1-1; D is undetermined. CDR1 is SGHAT and CDR2 is FQNNGV in the germline V gene. The length of the CDR3 is 11 residues. The V and J ends lost 5 bases and 11 bases respectively, with 12 bases between them. CDR3 sequence: CASSPNLVAFF. In DNA, the CDR3 is TGTGCCAGCAGCCCTAACCTGGTGGCTTTCTTT.

The V gene is TRBV25-1, the J gene TRBJ2-2, with 10 bases lining up with TRBD1. CDR3 length: 17 amino acids. Germline lookup yields CDR1 MGHDK and CDR2 SYGVNS. J lost 7 bases, V lost 2 bases, and 10 bases had no gene match. CDR3 region: CASSEISPGQGIGELFF. The CDR3 DNA reads as TGTGCCAGCAGTGAAATCTCGCCGGGACAGGGGATCGGGGAGCTGTTTTTT. Complete variable domain (other parts from reference TRBV25-1 and TRBJ2-2): EADIYQTPRYLVIGTGKKITLECSQTMGHDKMYWYQQDPGMELHLIHYSYGVNSTEKGDLSSESTVSRIRTEHFPLTLESARPSHTSQYLCASSEISPGQGIGELFFGEGSRLTVL.

The CDR3: CASSTPRGLAGGLIPSNTGELFF. In DNA form, the CDR3 reads TGTGCCAGCAGTACACCTCGAGGACTAGCGGGAGGGCTGATACCATCGAACACCGGGGAGCTGTTTTTT. V usage is TRBV6-2 or TRBV6-3 and J usage is TRBJ2-2, with 15 bases identical to TRBD2. Germline-derived CDR1 and CDR2 are MNHEY and SVGEGT. The CDR3 loop spans 23 amino acids. Unmatched junction bases numbered 19, after V lost 5 bases and J lost 0 bases.

In its sample, this clonotype was seen many times. The V call is TRBV12-3 or TRBV12-4, the J call TRBJ2-7, with D tentatively TRBD2 (6 bases). The ends were cut back, 5 bases at V and 3 bases at J, with 14 bases in the middle. The CDR3 spans 14 residues. The CDR3 loop reads CASSIGTWGYEQYF. The CDR3 DNA reads as TGTGCCAGCAGTATCGGGACTTGGGGCTACGAGCAGTACTTC.

This clonotype was seen more than once but under ten times. The J gene is TRBJ2-7, the V gene TRBV20-1; 8 bases line up with TRBD2. The germline V gene has CDR1 DFQATT and CDR2 SNEGSKA (reference sequence). Trimming took 0 bases from V and 2 from J; bases not matched to a gene: 12. The CDR3 totals 17 residues. CDR3 region: CSARDRGLFGGAYEQYF. The CDR3 nucleotides read TGCAGTGCTAGAGATCGTGGGTTGTTCGGGGGGGCCTACGAGCAGTACTTC.

The rearrangement links TRBV5-1 to TRBJ2-3, with 7 bases matching TRBD2. Germline loops: CDR1 SGHRS, CDR2 YFSETQ. CDR3 length: 17 residues. V lost 4 bases and J lost 0; bases outside the gene matches: 11. The CDR3 DNA sequence: TGCGCCAGCAGCCGGTTGGAGCGGGGATCTAGCACAGATACGCAGTATTTT. This codes for CASSRLERGSSTDTQYF.

This clonotype was seen a handful of times. V is TRBV20-1 and J is TRBJ2-7; TRBD2 matches 10 bases. Trimming removed 1 base from V and 6 bases from J; junction bases left unmatched: 9. Germline V lookup: CDR1 DFQATT, CDR2 SNEGSKA (reference sequence). The CDR3 is made up of 15 amino acids. The CDR3 loop is CSARGGLAGAGEQYF. The CDR3 DNA follows: TGCAGTGCTAGAGGAGGGCTAGCGGGAGCTGGCGAGCAGTACTTC.

This clonotype has ten or more counts. The J gene is TRBJ2-1, the V gene TRBV28, with 9 bases fitting TRBD2. In germline, CDR1 is MDHEN, CDR2 SYDVKM. Germline trimming cut 3 bases from V and 1 base from J; bases unmatched to any gene: 4. The length of the CDR3 is 16 residues. The CDR3 is CASSFALAGSYNEQFF. DNA of the CDR3: TGTGCCAGCAGTTTCGCGCTAGCGGGATCCTACAATGAGCAGTTCTTC.

This clonotype was observed many times. The rearrangement uses TRBV7-9 and TRBJ2-1; the D gene is possibly TRBD2 (5 bases). The germline V gene has CDR1 SEHNR and CDR2 FQNEAQ (reference sequence). V lost 3 bases and J 7 bases, leaving 7 bases between the germline ends. CDR3 length: 12 residues. The CDR3 is CASSFSGNEQFF. The CDR3 nucleotides are TGTGCCAGCAGCTTTTCGGGGAATGAGCAGTTCTTC.

The CDR3 DNA is TGTGCCAGCAGCTTATTAGGGCCGGCGGGCACTGAAGCTTTCTTT. This gives the protein CASSLLGPAGTEAFF. The V and J genes are TRBV7-8 and TRBJ1-1; D remains ambiguous. Per germline, CDR1 SGHVS and CDR2 FQNEAQ. Trimming pared 2 bases from V and 4 bases from J, leaving 14 bases between. This CDR3 contains 15 residues.

This chain uses TRBV10-3 with TRBJ2-5; possibly TRBD1 for D (6 bases). From germline, CDR1 is ENHRY and CDR2 SYGVKD. Deletions cut 4 bases from V and 3 bases from J, with 12 bases between. CDR3 length equals 14 residues. The CDR3 protein is CAISVAGDEETQYF. DNA of the CDR3: TGTGCCATCAGTGTTGCAGGGGACGAAGAGACCCAGTACTTC.

This clonotype showed up many times. The chain is built from TRBV20-1 and TRBJ2-2; D is undetermined. Germline lookup yields CDR1 DFQATT and CDR2 SNEGSKA (reference sequence). V was clipped by 7 bases and J by 1 base, with 7 bases between them. The CDR3 runs 12 residues. CDR3 amino acids: CSVKRNTGELFF. CDR3 bases: TGCAGTGTGAAGCGGAACACCGGGGAGCTGTTTTTT.

This clonotype occurred many times. This chain connects TRBV12-3 or TRBV12-4 to TRBJ1-1, with 8 bases matching TRBD1. The CDR3 covers 11 residues. J was trimmed by 8 bases and V by 8 bases; bases with no gene match: 4. CDR3 protein: CASGQGAEAFF. CDR3 nucleotides: TGTGCCAGCGGGCAGGGGGCGGAAGCTTTCTTT.

J is TRBJ1-1 and V is TRBV6-5, with TRBD1 matching 8 bases. V shed 1 base, J shed 1 base, and the junction held 5 bases outside the gene matches. The CDR3 has 16 residues. From germline, CDR1 is MNHEY and CDR2 SVGAGI. The CDR3 bases are TGTGCCAGCAGTTACTACTGGACAGGGAAGAACACTGAAGCTTTCTTT. This gives the protein CASSYYWTGKNTEAFF.

The V gene is TRBV6-2 or TRBV6-3, the J gene TRBJ1-5; D is ambiguous. Germline V gene lookup returns CDR1 MNHEY and CDR2 SVGEGT. The ends were cut back, 3 bases at V and 4 bases at J, with 10 bases in the middle. This CDR3 is 14 amino acids long. Here the CDR3 DNA reads TGTGCCAGCAGTTATGCGTTGGGAAATCAGCCCCAGCATTTT. This sequence encodes CASSYALGNQPQHF.